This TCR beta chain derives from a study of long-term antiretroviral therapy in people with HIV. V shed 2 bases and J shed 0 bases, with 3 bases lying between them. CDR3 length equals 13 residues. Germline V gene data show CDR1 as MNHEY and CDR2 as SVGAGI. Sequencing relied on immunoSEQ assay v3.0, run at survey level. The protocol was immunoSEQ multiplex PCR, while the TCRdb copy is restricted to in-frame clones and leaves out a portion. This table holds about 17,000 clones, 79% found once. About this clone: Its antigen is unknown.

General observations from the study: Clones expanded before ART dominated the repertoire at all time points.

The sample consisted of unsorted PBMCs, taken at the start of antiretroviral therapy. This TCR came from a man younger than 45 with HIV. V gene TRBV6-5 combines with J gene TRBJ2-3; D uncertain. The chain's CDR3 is CASSYGSTDTQYF. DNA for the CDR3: TGTGCCAGCAGTTACGGCAGCACAGATACGCAGTATTTT.